A single sample is the source of the 12 T cell receptor beta chains below, sequenced in a study of shared clonotypes between healthy human individuals. Selected positively for CCR7 and CD45RO-negative, naive CD8 cells excluded terminally differentiated effector memory CD45RA+ cells. The data were produced by immunoSEQ multiplex PCR, yet TCRdb's version contains in-frame clones alone and is incomplete. This table has about 2 million clones, about 95% appearing once. The sample was naive CD8+ T cells sorted from blood. The receptors originated from a man between 18 and 35 years old in good health.

This chain uses TRBV7-8 with TRBJ2-5; 12 positions agree with TRBD1. The V gene's germline CDR1 is SGHVS and CDR2 FQNEAQ. The CDR3 extends over 16 amino acids. Trimming cost V 1 base and J 6 bases; bases outside gene matches: 6. CDR3 in DNA: TGTGCCAGCAGCTTAGGGGGGACAGGGGGCTTCCAGACCCAGTACTTC. Translating gives CASSLGGTGGFQTQYF.

This clone has more than one count but fewer than ten. Other DNA sequences from this sample encode an identical CDR3 as well. The chain carries TRBV2 and TRBJ1-2, with a tentative D call TRBD1 (5 bases). Trimming shortened V by 8 bases and J by 3 bases, and 13 bases separated the two germline ends. Germline assignment: CDR1 SNHLY and CDR2 FYNNEI. The length of the CDR3 is 13 residues. The CDR3 sequence: CASPERGDYGYTF. The CDR3 nucleotides read TGTGCCAGCCCTGAGCGGGGGGACTATGGCTACACCTTC.

This chain joins TRBV7-9 and TRBJ2-7; D uncertain. Trimming removed 5 bases at V and 2 bases at J, with 16 bases between. Germline V gene data show CDR1 as SEHNR and CDR2 as FQNEAQ (reference sequence). CDR3 length: 15 residues. The CDR3 DNA sequence: TGTGCCAGCAGCCCTAAAAATTCGTTGCCCTACGAGCAGTACTTC. This encodes CASSPKNSLPYEQYF.

The chain employs TRBV4-1 and TRBJ2-3, with 7 bases identical to TRBD2. The CDR3 consists of 15 residues. Germline CDR1 reads MGHRA; CDR2 reads YSYEKL. V was pared by 4 bases and J by 2 bases, with 6 bases of the junction left unmatched. The CDR3 reads CASSLQRDHTDTQYF. The CDR3 DNA reads TGCGCCAGCAGCCTGCAGCGGGACCACACAGATACGCAGTATTTT.

The rearrangement links TRBV4-2 to TRBJ2-2; tentatively, D is TRBD2 (6 bases). CDR1 LGHNA and CDR2 YNFKEQ come from the germline V gene. Trimming removed 0 bases at V and 2 bases at J, with 16 bases between. The CDR3 totals 18 residues. In DNA, the CDR3 is TGTGCCAGCAGCCAAGAGGAATCGAGGGGACTTAACACCGGGGAGCTGTTTTTT. It codes for CASSQEESRGLNTGELFF.

As regards this clone: A read error is possible here, since a much larger clone lies one base away. V is TRBV11-2 and J is TRBJ1-1; D gene uncertain. The CDR3 sequence is 12 residues long. The V end lost 0 bases, the J end lost 1 base, and 0 bases lay between the germline ends. Germline-derived CDR1 and CDR2 are SGHAT and FQNNGV. The CDR3 region is CASSLENTEAFF. CDR3 sequence (DNA): TGTGCCAGCAGCTTAGAGAACACTGAAGCTTTCTTT.

Concerning this clone itself: Other nucleotide sequences from this sample produce the same CDR3. The chain joins TRBV7-2 to TRBJ2-7; D is possibly TRBD2 (6 bases). V lost 4 bases, J lost 0 bases, and 13 bases lay in between. Germline V gene sequence: CDR1 SGHTA, CDR2 FQGNSA. This CDR3 comprises 15 residues. The CDR3 region has the DNA TGTGCCAGCAGCTCTCTAGCGTTAAGCTCCTACGAGCAGTACTTC. Amino acids: CASSSLALSSYEQYF.

The chain links TRBV13 to TRBJ2-7, with unresolved D. CDR1 is PRHDT, CDR2 FYEKMQ, per germline (reference sequence). The CDR3 spans 14 residues. V was shortened by 3 bases and J by 2 bases, with 11 bases between the two germline ends. In DNA form, the CDR3 reads TGTGCCAGCAGCTTTCGTCAGTTGACCTACGAGCAGTACTTC. Protein sequence: CASSFRQLTYEQYF.

CDR3 nucleotide sequence: TGTGCCAGCAGTTTTGGCCCGGCCTATGGCTACACCTTC. Protein product: CASSFGPAYGYTF. The V gene is TRBV28, the J gene TRBJ1-2; D is ambiguous. The CDR3 has 13 amino acids. Germline V gene lookup returns CDR1 MDHEN and CDR2 SYDVKM. The ends were cut back, 3 bases at V and 4 bases at J, with 9 bases in the middle.

The chain combines TRBV4-2 with TRBJ1-5; D not resolved. The CDR3 runs to 15 residues. CDR1 is LGHNA, CDR2 YNFKEQ, per germline. Trimming removed 0 bases at V and 0 bases at J, with 6 bases between. CDR3 sequence: CASSQEAFSNQPQHF. The CDR3 bases are TGTGCCAGCAGCCAAGAGGCGTTTAGCAATCAGCCCCAGCATTTT.

The genes are TRBV25-1 and TRBJ2-5; D call uncertain. From germline, CDR1 is MGHDK and CDR2 SYGVNS. The CDR3 extends over 14 amino acids. Trimming cost V 8 bases and J 2 bases, with 15 bases left between them. The CDR3: CASGRAENQETQYF. The CDR3 DNA is TGTGCCAGCGGTAGGGCGGAAAATCAAGAGACCCAGTACTTC.

In its sample, this clone was seen a few times. This chain uses TRBV5-1 with TRBJ2-2; D gene unclear. Between the trimmed V and J ends, which lost 4 bases and 4 bases, there was a span of 5 bases. Germline V gives CDR1 SGHRS, CDR2 YFSETQ. The CDR3 length is 12 residues. This CDR3 is CASSVSTGELFF. The CDR3 nucleotides read TGCGCCAGCAGCGTCAGCACCGGGGAGCTGTTTTTT. The full variable domain, rest sourced from reference TRBV5-1 and TRBJ2-2, is KAGVTQTPRYLIKTRGQQVTLSCSPISGHRSVSWYQQTPGQGLQFLFEYFSETQRNKGNFPGRFSGRQFSNSRSEMNVSTLELGDSALYLCASSVSTGELFFGEGSRLTVL.